A single sample is the source of the 24 T cell receptor beta chains below, sequenced in a study of blood T cells in healthy people across ages. It was with a sample-barcoded 5' primer and a J-beta primer mix that a second PCR of about 6 to 12 cycles was run. TCRdb re-called the 5' RACE reads with MiXCR, one entry per CDR3 protein. The data show around 2 million distinct CDR3 sequences, about two fifths seen once. Sequencing used blood. The receptors were sampled from a human donor in good health.

This sequence joins TRBV29-1 and TRBJ1-2; tentatively, D is TRBD1 (5 bases). Deletions cut 4 bases from V and 0 bases from J, with 9 bases between. CDR1 and CDR2 (germline): SQVTM, ANQGSEA. The CDR3 has 13 amino acids. The CDR3 loop reads CSVAGRANYGYTF. In DNA, the CDR3 is TGCAGCGTTGCGGGCAGGGCTAACTATGGCTACACCTTC.

The CDR3 region is CATTRQSSGNTIYF. The CDR3 DNA reads as TGTGCCACGACTCGACAGTCCTCTGGAAACACCATATATTTT. The rearrangement links TRBV10-3 to TRBJ1-3; D possibly corresponds to TRBD1 (5 bases). V was pared by 10 bases and J by 0 bases, with 13 bases between. This CDR3 is 14 amino acids long. Germline CDR1 is ENHRY and CDR2 is SYGVKD.

The chain is built from TRBV4-3 and TRBJ2-5; D gene ambiguous. The germline V gene encodes CDR1 LGHNA and CDR2 YSLEER. V was trimmed by 0 bases and J by 5 bases, leaving 7 bases between them. The CDR3 contains 13 residues. CDR3: CASSQDEVETQYF. In DNA, the CDR3 is TGCGCCAGCAGCCAAGATGAGGTCGAGACCCAGTACTTC.

In regard to this clonotype: A much larger clone lies a single base off, so this may be a read error. The chain couples TRBV27 to TRBJ2-7, with D tentatively TRBD1 or TRBD2 (5 bases each). The CDR3 has 14 amino acids. Germline lookup yields CDR1 MNHEY and CDR2 SMNVEV (reference sequence). The CDR3 protein is CANSFGRDPYEQYF. DNA of the CDR3: TGTGCCAACAGTTTCGGTCGGGACCCCTACGAGCAGTACTTC.

The CDR3 region is CASSLLAGGIQFF. The CDR3 bases are TGTGCCAGCAGCCTACTAGCGGGGGGGATACAGTTCTTC. V is TRBV7-3 and J is TRBJ2-1; TRBD2 agrees at 13 bases. J lost 13 bases, V lost 5 bases, and 5 bases had no gene match. Germline loops: CDR1 SGHTA, CDR2 FQGTGA. The CDR3 spans 13 residues.

The V and J genes are TRBV12-3 or TRBV12-4 and TRBJ2-1; 8 bases match TRBD2. Trimming at V came to 2 bases and at J to 4 bases, leaving 4 bases not matched to a gene. The length of the CDR3 is 15 residues. The CDR3 DNA is TGTGCCAGCAGTTTAACGGCTAGCGGGTACAATGAGCAGTTCTTC. It is translated as CASSLTASGYNEQFF.

In its sample, this clonotype was seen a few times. This chain links TRBV20-1 with TRBJ1-1; D is undetermined. Germline CDR1 is DFQATT and CDR2 is SNEGSKA (reference sequence). This CDR3 has 13 residues. V lost 0 bases to trimming and J lost 5 bases, with 10 bases between them. DNA of the CDR3: TGCAGTGCTAGAGATCTTGGAAGTACTGAAGCTTTCTTT. Protein: CSARDLGSTEAFF.

The chain uses TRBV24-1 and TRBJ2-3, with 10 bases matching TRBD1. Trimming took 9 bases from V and 2 from J; bases not matched to a gene: 4. There are 14 residues in the CDR3. Germline CDR1 is KGHDR and CDR2 is SFDVKD. The CDR3 protein is CATVDRGPTDTQYF. The CDR3, as DNA: TGTGCCACCGTAGACAGGGGGCCCACAGATACGCAGTATTTT.

This clonotype has only a few counts. The rearrangement links TRBV20-1 to TRBJ2-3, with D perhaps given as TRBD1 or TRBD2 (5 bases each). In germline, CDR1 is DFQATT, CDR2 SNEGSKA (reference sequence). Trimming cost V 0 bases and J 3 bases, with 25 bases left between them. CDR3 length: 19 residues. The CDR3 here is CSARDLETGTQLVTDTQYF. DNA of the CDR3: TGCAGTGCTAGAGATCTTGAGACGGGGACCCAGTTAGTTACAGATACGCAGTATTTT.

Points on this clonotype: A much larger clone lies a single base off, so this may be a read error. No conserved phenylalanine or tryptophan is present at the end of the CDR3, so a read error is the likely explanation. The chain carries TRBV12-3 or TRBV12-4 and TRBJ2-4; D not resolved. V was shortened by 6 bases and J by 3 bases, with 9 bases between the two germline ends. CDR3 length equals 13 residues. This chain's CDR3 is CASRPDLKNIQYL. The CDR3 nucleotides are TGTGCCAGCAGACCTGACCTCAAAAACATTCAGTACCTC.

The chain combines TRBV5-5 with TRBJ2-7, with D possibly being TRBD2 (5 bases). Germline assignment: CDR1 SGHKS and CDR2 YYEKEE (reference sequence). The CDR3 totals 14 residues. Deletions cut 6 bases from V and 2 bases from J, with 15 bases between. CDR3 in amino acids: CASNPKPGAYEQYF. CDR3 DNA: TGTGCCAGCAACCCAAAACCCGGGGCCTACGAGCAGTACTTC.

V usage is TRBV7-2 and J usage is TRBJ2-7; perhaps TRBD1 as D (6 bases). V lost 5 bases to trimming and J lost 3 bases, with 17 bases between them. CDR3 length equals 15 residues. The V gene's germline CDR1 is SGHTA and CDR2 FQGNSA. CDR3 in DNA: TGTGCCAGCAGCCCCTGGAGACAGGACTTCTACGAGCAGTACTTC. It yields the protein CASSPWRQDFYEQYF.

This sequence joins TRBV5-6 and TRBJ2-1, with D perhaps matching TRBD2 (7 bases). Trimming shortened V by 3 bases and J by 5 bases, and 18 bases separated the two germline ends. Germline V gene sequence: CDR1 SGHDT, CDR2 YYEEEE. The CDR3 is 16 amino acids. The DNA for the CDR3 is TGTGCCAGCAGCTACGGTGGGGCGGGGGCCCACAATGAGCAGTTCTTC. It translates to CASSYGGAGAHNEQFF.

This clonotype has only a few counts. The rearrangement uses TRBV20-1 and TRBJ1-1; D perhaps matches TRBD1 (6 bases). V was trimmed by 3 bases and J by 3 bases, leaving 14 bases between them. CDR3 size: 14 residues. Germline V gene lookup returns CDR1 DFQATT and CDR2 SNEGSKA (reference sequence). CDR3 in amino acids: CSARGGQTHTEAFF. Here the CDR3 DNA reads TGCAGTGCTAGGGGGGGCCAGACGCACACTGAAGCTTTCTTT.

This clonotype has only a few counts. A junction boundary mismatches the germline segment, possibly from a read error. J is TRBJ2-1 and V is TRBV11-2, with TRBD2 matching over 9 bases. The germline V gene encodes CDR1 SGHAT and CDR2 FQNNGV. The CDR3 is 15 residues long. The CDR3 reads CAGSLRAGGSNEQFF. The CDR3 nucleotides read TGTGCCGGCAGCTTAAGGGCGGGGGGGTCCAATGAGCAGTTCTTC.

The chain recombines TRBV20-1 with TRBJ2-5, with TRBD1 as a possible D gene (6 bases). There are 13 residues in the CDR3. Germline V gives CDR1 DFQATT, CDR2 SNEGSKA (reference sequence). V dropped 7 bases and J dropped 2 bases, with 14 bases sitting between them. DNA for the CDR3: TGCAGTGTCGAAAGGACAGTTCAAGAGACCCAGTACTTC. This encodes CSVERTVQETQYF.

This rearrangement joins TRBV5-1 to TRBJ2-5; D is tentatively TRBD1 or TRBD2 (5 bases each). The assigned J gene may be wrong: the sequence end matches TRBJ2-7 better. The CDR3 consists of 11 residues. Germline-derived CDR1 and CDR2 are SGHRS and YFSETQ. The CDR3 coding sequence is TGCGCCAGCAGCGTGGGGACCGAGCAGTACTTC. Translated, it gives CASSVGTEQYF.

This clonotype was detected only once. J is TRBJ1-1 and V is TRBV6-2 or TRBV6-3, with D uncertain. The V gene's germline CDR1 is MNHEY and CDR2 SVGEGT. This CDR3 spans 13 amino acids. V lost 6 bases and J lost 4, with 12 bases in between. Written as DNA, the CDR3 is TGTGCCAGCAGCTTTACGGGGTGCACTGAAGCTTTCTTT. This codes for CASSFTGCTEAFF.

The V gene is TRBV18, the J gene TRBJ1-2; TRBD1 agrees at 8 bases. This CDR3 is built from 15 residues. The trim removed 8 bases at V and 6 bases at J, leaving 14 bases unmatched. Germline V gene sequence: CDR1 KGHSH, CDR2 LQKENI. CDR3 protein: CASATLGQGSDGYTF. For the CDR3, the DNA is TGTGCCAGCGCCACCCTAGGACAGGGCAGTGATGGCTACACCTTC.

On this clonotype itself: Relative to the germline gene, one junction end is altered; a read error may explain this. V usage is TRBV28 and J usage is TRBJ2-5; TRBD1 might be the D (6 bases). Germline CDR1 MDHEN, CDR2 SYDVKM. CDR3 length: 12 residues. CDR3 sequence: CAGSLQGRTQYF. The CDR3 DNA follows: TGTGCCGGCAGTTTACAGGGACGAACCCAGTACTTC.

The gene calls are TRBV7-9 and TRBJ2-7; D is perhaps TRBD1 or TRBD2 (7 bases each). V was shortened by 4 bases and J by 2 bases, with 24 bases between the two germline ends. Germline-derived CDR1 and CDR2 are SEHNR and FQNEAQ (reference sequence). This CDR3 contains 18 residues. In DNA form, the CDR3 reads TGTGCCAGCAGCTACCTCCCACGGGGGGCGGGACAGCCCTACGAGCAGTACTTC. It encodes CASSYLPRGAGQPYEQYF.

The chain is built from TRBV6-5 and TRBJ2-7; 7 bases are shared with TRBD1. With 7 bases clipped from V and 2 bases from J, the junction kept 8 bases outside the gene matches. From germline, CDR1 is MNHEY and CDR2 SVGAGI. The CDR3 is 14 residues long. The CDR3 DNA reads as TGTGCCAGCACCGAGGACAGGTTCCCCTACGAGCAGTACTTC. Translating gives CASTEDRFPYEQYF.

The V and J genes are TRBV4-1 and TRBJ2-3; no definite D call. V lost 3 bases to trimming and J lost 4 bases, with 14 bases between them. In germline, CDR1 is MGHRA, CDR2 YSYEKL. The CDR3 consists of 15 residues. The chain's CDR3 is CASSHLSARPDTQYF. In DNA, the CDR3 is TGCGCCAGCAGCCATCTTTCCGCGCGCCCAGATACGCAGTATTTT.

At least ten counts were recorded for this clonotype. J is TRBJ2-3 and V is TRBV4-3; D is uncertain. The ends were cut back, 4 bases at V and 4 bases at J, with 15 bases in the middle. This CDR3 contains 15 residues. Germline V CDR1 and CDR2: LGHNA, YSLEER. CDR3 sequence reads: CASSLLWKSPDTQYF. CDR3 coding DNA: TGCGCCAGCAGCCTACTGTGGAAGTCACCAGATACGCAGTATTTT.